These 21 T cell receptor beta chains were all obtained from the same sample, sequenced in a study of CD8 T cells in ankylosing spondylitis. A single record per CDR3 protein comes from TCRdb applying MiXCR to the 5' RACE reads. This sample has about 250,000 distinct CDR3 sequences, with 32% found just once. Sequencing used blood, either unsorted or a sorted T cell fraction (not recorded which). Receptor source: a male donor with ankylosing spondylitis or in good health (not recorded which).

Here the CDR3 reads CASSPGSNQPQHF. The CDR3 DNA follows: TGTGCCAGCAGCCCTGGTAGCAATCAGCCCCAGCATTTT. The chain combines TRBV5-6 with TRBJ1-5, with D unresolved. V was trimmed by 4 bases and J by 0 bases, leaving 5 bases between them. CDR1 SGHDT and CDR2 YYEEEE come from the germline V gene. This CDR3 has 13 amino acids.

V is TRBV29-1 and J is TRBJ2-1, with TRBD1 matching 9 bases. Germline CDR1 SQVTM, CDR2 ANQGSEA. The ends lost 3 bases at V and 7 bases at J; junction bases unmatched: 13. This CDR3 comprises 16 residues. The CDR3 nucleotides read TGCAGCGTTGAGAGGGTGACAGGGGGGAATTGGAATGAGCAGTTCTTC. Encoded protein: CSVERVTGGNWNEQFF.

This chain links TRBV5-1 with TRBJ2-1, with D uncertain. CDR1 is SGHRS and CDR2 is YFSETQ in the germline V gene. CDR3 size: 14 residues. V lost 5 bases and J lost 8, with 17 bases in between. The CDR3, as DNA: TGCGCCAGCAGTACGGAGATGCCGATGGATGAGCAGTTCTTC. This encodes CASSTEMPMDEQFF.

The table lists this clonotype with a few counts. This chain connects TRBV7-6 to TRBJ1-1, with a possible D match to TRBD1 (6 bases). This CDR3 has 18 amino acids. Trimming shortened V by 3 bases and J by 5 bases, and 25 bases separated the two germline ends. Germline V gene data show CDR1 as SGHVS and CDR2 as FNYEAQ. CDR3 DNA: TGTGCCAGCAGCTTGGGGACACCAACCAGGGCTGAGAGGACTGAAGCTTTCTTT. Its protein product is CASSLGTPTRAERTEAFF.

This clonotype was counted once. The rearrangement links TRBV7-9 to TRBJ2-3, with TRBD1 as a possible D gene (5 bases). The CDR3 extends over 14 amino acids. Between the trimmed V and J ends, which lost 8 bases and 3 bases, there was a span of 15 bases. Germline V gives CDR1 SEHNR, CDR2 FQNEAQ (reference sequence). CDR3 protein: CASFQGEPTDTQYF. CDR3 in DNA: TGTGCCAGCTTTCAGGGTGAACCAACAGATACGCAGTATTTT.

This rearrangement joins TRBV10-3 to TRBJ2-3, with 7 bases aligning to TRBD1. The CDR3 covers 17 residues. The J segment lost 0 bases and the V segment lost 10 bases, leaving 16 bases of the junction unmatched. Germline lookup yields CDR1 ENHRY and CDR2 SYGVKD. This CDR3 is CATTPQHRDRSTDTQYF. In DNA form, the CDR3 reads TGTGCCACCACCCCACAACACCGGGACAGAAGCACAGATACGCAGTATTTT.

This clonotype was seen a handful of times. This chain uses TRBV3-1 with TRBJ2-5; TRBD2 aligns across 8 bases. The length of the CDR3 is 16 residues. Trimming removed 2 bases from V and 4 bases from J; junction bases left unmatched: 9. Germline V gene sequence: CDR1 LGHDT, CDR2 YNNKEL (reference sequence). The CDR3 reads CASSQQGTSGGETQYF. CDR3 in DNA: TGTGCCAGCAGCCAACAAGGTACTAGCGGAGGAGAGACCCAGTACTTC.

This clonotype was detected a few times. The V gene is TRBV20-1, the J gene TRBJ2-1; D not certain. This CDR3 region has 11 residues. Germline assignment: CDR1 DFQATT and CDR2 SNEGSKA (reference sequence). The CDR3 reads CSAQLVHEQFF. In DNA, the CDR3 is TGCAGCGCCCAACTCGTCCATGAGCAGTTCTTC.

This clonotype showed up just a few times. The chain links TRBV5-1 to TRBJ1-1; D might be TRBD1 (5 bases). The germline gives CDR1 SGHRS, CDR2 YFSETQ. The CDR3 is 13 residues long. Trimming shortened V by 0 bases and J by 4 bases, and 7 bases separated the two germline ends. The CDR3 DNA follows: TGCGCCAGCAGCTTGGCAGGGAGCACTGAAGCTTTCTTT. Its protein is CASSLAGSTEAFF.

This clonotype showed up just a few times. This rearrangement joins TRBV6-5 to TRBJ1-5; D may be TRBD1 (5 bases). The ends were cut back, 4 bases at V and 7 bases at J, with 11 bases in the middle. Per the germline V gene, CDR1 is MNHEY and CDR2 is SVGAGI. The CDR3 spans 13 residues. The CDR3 loop reads CASSSGVRQPQHF. For the CDR3, the DNA is TGTGCCAGCAGTTCGGGGGTCCGACAGCCCCAGCATTTT.

The chain couples TRBV18 to TRBJ2-5; D is perhaps TRBD2 (5 bases). Between the trimmed V and J ends, which lost 3 bases and 4 bases, there was a span of 15 bases. Germline V gene data show CDR1 as KGHSH and CDR2 as LQKENI. The CDR3 length is 15 residues. The CDR3 sequence: CASSPRRSVPETQYF. The DNA of the CDR3 is TGTGCCAGCTCACCCAGGAGGAGTGTCCCAGAGACCCAGTACTTC. Using reference TRBV18 and TRBJ2-5 for the parts outside the CDR3, the full variable domain is NAGVMQNPRHLVRRRGQEARLRCSPMKGHSHVYWYRQLPEEGLKFMVYLQKENIIDESGMPKERFSAEFPKEGPSILRIQQVVRGDSAAYFCASSPRRSVPETQYFGPGTRLLVL.

The V gene is TRBV29-1, the J gene TRBJ2-1, with unresolved D. From germline, CDR1 is SQVTM and CDR2 ANQGSEA. This CDR3 region has 11 residues. Deletions cut 5 bases from V and 10 bases from J, with 12 bases between. The CDR3 coding sequence is TGCAGCGTTTGTGTCTCAGAAGAGCAGTTCTTC. Protein: CSVCVSEEQFF.

This chain connects TRBV12-3 or TRBV12-4 to TRBJ2-5, with TRBD1 as a possible D gene (6 bases). V lost 5 bases and J lost 5, with 18 bases in between. There are 15 residues in the CDR3. The CDR3 is CASSPRGPRGETQYF. The CDR3 coding sequence is TGTGCCAGCAGTCCAAGGGGTCCGAGGGGGGAGACCCAGTACTTC.

This clonotype was observed a few times. The rearrangement uses TRBV28 and TRBJ2-6; D may be TRBD1 (5 bases). V was cut by 7 bases and J by 0 bases, with 7 bases left in between. Germline CDR1 and CDR2: MDHEN and SYDVKM. CDR3 size: 14 residues. The DNA of the CDR3 is TGTGCCAGCACCGACAGCTCTGGGGCCAACGTCCTGACTTTC. Its protein product is CASTDSSGANVLTF. Full variable domain (missing parts from reference TRBV28 and TRBJ2-6): DVKVTQSSRYLVKRTGEKVFLECVQDMDHENMFWYRQDPGLGLRLIYFSYDVKMKEKGDIPEGYSVSREKKERFSLILESASTNQTSMYLCASTDSSGANVLTFGAGSRLTVL.

The chain joins TRBV10-3 to TRBJ2-7; D not certain. With 0 bases removed from V and 3 bases from J, the gap between germline ends came to 12 bases. The germline CDR1 and CDR2 sequences are ENHRY and SYGVKD. This CDR3 region has 15 residues. The CDR3 DNA reads TGTGCCATCAGTGAGTCGATGGTTGTTTTCTACGAGCAGTACTTC. Translating it yields CAISESMVVFYEQYF.

The chain employs TRBV5-8 and TRBJ2-7; a weak D match, TRBD1 (6 bases). The CDR3 is 15 residues long. The germline V and J ends were trimmed by 0 bases and 2 bases, with 12 bases remaining between them. In germline, CDR1 is SGHTS, CDR2 YDEGEE. Written as DNA, the CDR3 is TGTGCCAGCAGCTTGGATGCCAGGGACACCTACGAGCAGTACTTC. Amino acid sequence: CASSLDARDTYEQYF.

The genes are TRBV15 and TRBJ2-7; possibly TRBD1 or TRBD2 for D (6 bases each). The V end lost 6 bases, the J end lost 1 base, and 19 bases lay between the germline ends. The CDR3 consists of 16 residues. Germline values: CDR1 LNHNV, CDR2 YYDKDF (reference sequence). CDR3 amino acids: CATSSPRGTPSYEQYF. CDR3 sequence (DNA): TGTGCCACCAGTTCCCCCCGGGGGACACCATCCTACGAGCAGTACTTC.

This clonotype was counted ten times or more. The chain is built from TRBV28 and TRBJ2-1; TRBD2 might be the D (6 bases). The CDR3 has 17 amino acids. The germline gives CDR1 MDHEN, CDR2 SYDVKM. V lost 7 bases and J 0 bases, leaving 19 bases between the germline ends. The CDR3 loop reads CASTSSGGTDSYNEQFF. The CDR3 DNA reads TGTGCCAGCACCTCCTCTGGGGGGACTGACTCCTACAATGAGCAGTTCTTC. Supplemented by reference TRBV28 and TRBJ2-1, the full variable domain reads DVKVTQSSRYLVKRTGEKVFLECVQDMDHENMFWYRQDPGLGLRLIYFSYDVKMKEKGDIPEGYSVSREKKERFSLILESASTNQTSMYLCASTSSGGTDSYNEQFFGPGTRLTVL.

The chain is built from TRBV20-1 and TRBJ2-1, with unresolved D. Germline CDR1 and CDR2: DFQATT and SNEGSKA (reference sequence). V was trimmed by 0 bases and J by 4 bases, leaving 19 bases between them. The length of the CDR3 is 17 residues. The CDR3 coding sequence is TGCAGTGCTAGAGATATGGGGTGGGGAAGCAGGTACAATGAGCAGTTCTTC. This translates into CSARDMGWGSRYNEQFF.

The chain joins TRBV27 to TRBJ2-7, with 10 nucleotides matching TRBD1. V shed 6 bases, J shed 0 bases, and the junction held 5 bases outside the gene matches. This CDR3 is built from 15 residues. Germline values: CDR1 MNHEY, CDR2 SMNVEV (reference sequence). The CDR3 reads CASRRQGAPSYEQYF. CDR3 DNA sequence: TGTGCCAGCAGACGACAGGGGGCCCCCTCCTACGAGCAGTACTTC.

In this sample, this clonotype turned up a few times. The CDR3 spells CASSEGTGELFF. DNA of the CDR3: TGTGCCAGCAGTGAGGGGACCGGGGAGCTGTTTTTT. The rearrangement joins TRBV6-4 to TRBJ2-2, with D hard to call. V was clipped by 3 bases and J by 5 bases, with 4 bases between them. The CDR3 has 12 residues. The germline gives CDR1 MRHNA, CDR2 SNTAGT.